Following are 18 T cell receptor beta chains from one sample sequenced in a study of cytomegalovirus exposure and HLA in healthy donors. Researchers ran the PCR with 60 Vbeta and 13 Jbeta primers. This table comes from immunoSEQ multiplex PCR, and its TCRdb copy is limited to in-frame clones, with some not included. This repertoire shows roughly 100,000 clones, 71% found once; its top ten account for 2.5% to 3%. The sequencing sample was made of PBMCs. The receptor source for this set is a female donor in good health and CMV-seronegative.

This clone turned up a few times. The rearrangement links TRBV7-2 to TRBJ1-5, with 9 bases identical to TRBD1. V lost 5 bases, J lost 5 bases, and 7 bases stayed unmatched. The germline V gene has CDR1 SGHTA and CDR2 FQGNSA. This CDR3 contains 15 residues. The CDR3 nucleotides read TGTGCCAGCAGCACTAGATGGACAGGGGATCAGCCCCAGCATTTT. It translates to CASSTRWTGDQPQHF.

The chain carries TRBV29-1 and TRBJ1-1; D remains unclear. Germline CDR1 is SQVTM and CDR2 is ANQGSEA. The V and J ends lost 3 bases and 0 bases respectively, with 17 bases between them. The CDR3 contains 16 residues. The CDR3 is CSVDSSIPPLNTEAFF. In DNA, the CDR3 is TGCAGCGTTGATTCCAGTATCCCCCCCCTGAACACTGAAGCTTTCTTT. Filled out from reference TRBV29-1 and TRBJ1-1, the complete variable domain reads SAVISQKPSRDICQRGTSLTIQCQVDSQVTMMFWYRQQPGQSLTLIATANQGSEATYESGFVIDKFPISRPNLTFSTLTVSNMSPEDSSIYLCSVDSSIPPLNTEAFFGQGTRLTVV.

The V call is TRBV30, the J call TRBJ2-2, with TRBD2 identical over 11 bases. Germline V gene sequence: CDR1 GTSNPN, CDR2 SVGIG (reference sequence). This CDR3 region has 15 residues. V was pared by 4 bases and J by 7 bases, with 8 bases of the junction left unmatched. This CDR3 reads CAWMGTSGRRGELFF. In nucleotides, the CDR3 is TGTGCCTGGATGGGGACTAGCGGCCGACGCGGGGAGCTGTTTTTT.

This clone was seen at least ten times. This chain joins TRBV2 and TRBJ1-2; 10 bases fit TRBD1. CDR3 size: 14 residues. J lost 7 bases, V lost 5 bases, and 7 bases had no gene match. Germline CDR1 and CDR2: SNHLY and FYNNEI. The CDR3 reads CASSWGTGVGGYTF. The CDR3 nucleotides are TGTGCCAGCAGTTGGGGGACAGGGGTGGGTGGCTACACCTTC.

The V and J genes are TRBV7-8 and TRBJ2-7; the D gene is possibly TRBD1 (5 bases). The CDR3 spans 12 residues. Germline V lookup: CDR1 SGHVS, CDR2 FQNEAQ. Trimming stripped 5 bases from V and 4 bases from J, with 9 bases between. CDR3 region: CASSQDSYEQYF. CDR3 nucleotides: TGTGCCAGCAGCCAAGACAGTTACGAGCAGTACTTC.

This chain uses TRBV28 with TRBJ1-2, with 8 positions matching TRBD1. The CDR3 consists of 16 residues. V lost 3 bases to trimming and J lost 4 bases; unmatched junction nucleotides: 10. Germline V gene lookup returns CDR1 MDHEN and CDR2 SYDVKM. As DNA, the CDR3 is TGTGCCAGCAGTTTGGGGCAGGGGGCGCAGGTCTATGGCTACACCTTC. This encodes CASSLGQGAQVYGYTF.

The rearrangement joins TRBV19 to TRBJ1-5; weak D call: TRBD1 (6 bases). The length of the CDR3 is 16 residues. Per the germline V gene, CDR1 is LNHDA and CDR2 is SQIVND (reference sequence). V lost 5 bases and J 7 bases, leaving 21 bases between the germline ends. The CDR3 reads CASSLAHQGMGQPQHF. The CDR3, as DNA: TGTGCCAGTAGTTTGGCCCATCAGGGGATGGGGCAGCCCCAGCATTTT.

The chain recombines TRBV28 with TRBJ2-5; unclear D gene. The closer fit of TRBJ2-7 to the DNA end suggests the J call may be wrong. Germline-derived CDR1 and CDR2 are MDHEN and SYDVKM. The CDR3 totals 14 residues. In nucleotides, the CDR3 is TGTGCCAGCAGTTTAAGCGTCGGTCTGAGCGAGCAGTACTTC. It encodes CASSLSVGLSEQYF.

The V call is TRBV5-4, the J call TRBJ2-1; 8 bases match TRBD2. The V and J ends lost 4 bases and 4 bases, in that order; junction bases with no gene match: 7. The CDR3 covers 15 residues. Germline CDR1 SGHNT, CDR2 YYREEE (reference sequence). The CDR3 nucleotides read TGTGCCAGCAGCCTCGGGACTAGAGTATACAATGAGCAGTTCTTC. Amino acids: CASSLGTRVYNEQFF.

The rearrangement links TRBV7-6 to TRBJ2-2; 10 nucleotides agree with TRBD2. Germline CDR1 and CDR2: SGHVS and FNYEAQ. The CDR3 covers 16 residues. Trimming at V came to 1 base and at J to 3 bases, leaving 2 bases not matched to a gene. The DNA for the CDR3 is TGTGCCAGCAGCTTAGGAGCGGGAGGGTACACCGGGGAGCTGTTTTTT. Translating gives CASSLGAGGYTGELFF.

V is TRBV12-5 and J is TRBJ2-7; 9 nucleotides match TRBD2. V shed 7 bases, J shed 2 bases, and the junction held 6 bases outside the gene matches. The germline V gene has CDR1 LGHNT and CDR2 FRNRAP. CDR3 length: 14 residues. DNA of the CDR3: TGTGCTAGTGCCTTTAGCGGGAGTGCCTACGAGCAGTACTTC. This gives the protein CASAFSGSAYEQYF.

This clone was counted once. The V and J genes are TRBV12-5 and TRBJ2-7; 9 bases are shared with TRBD2. CDR1 and CDR2 from the germline V gene are LGHNT and FRNRAP. Trimming cost V 0 bases and J 1 base; bases outside gene matches: 4. The CDR3 is made up of 16 amino acids. The CDR3, as DNA: TGTGCTAGTGGTTTGGTACTTAGCGGGAGTTCCTACGAGCAGTACTTC. It codes for CASGLVLSGSSYEQYF.

J is TRBJ2-7 and V is TRBV29-1; 9 bases match TRBD2. The J call is in doubt because the DNA end fits TRBJ2-1 better. In germline, CDR1 is SQVTM, CDR2 ANQGSEA. The CDR3 is made up of 13 amino acids. CDR3 residues: CSADQSGRNEQFF. CDR3 sequence (DNA): TGCAGCGCCGACCAAAGCGGGAGGAATGAGCAGTTCTTC.

The chain is built from TRBV6-1 and TRBJ1-5, with 8 bases matching TRBD1. The CDR3 is made up of 13 amino acids. The ends lost 4 bases at V and 10 bases at J; junction bases unmatched: 6. The germline CDR1 and CDR2 sequences are MNHNS and SASEGT. For the CDR3, the DNA is TGTGCCAGCAGTGTGGGACAGGTCACACCCCAGCATTTT. Translation gives CASSVGQVTPQHF.

The V and J genes are TRBV29-1 and TRBJ2-7; TRBD2 matches 7 bases. Germline V CDR1 and CDR2: SQVTM, ANQGSEA. This CDR3 contains 17 residues. The V segment lost 0 bases and the J segment 2 bases; nucleotides outside the gene matches: 13. This chain's CDR3 is CSVEEGRAGEAPYEQYF. In nucleotides, the CDR3 is TGCAGCGTTGAAGAAGGGAGGGCGGGAGAAGCCCCCTACGAGCAGTACTTC.

The rearrangement joins TRBV29-1 to TRBJ2-5, with a possible D match to TRBD1 (5 bases). V lost 3 bases to trimming and J lost 5 bases, with 13 bases between them. Germline CDR1 is SQVTM and CDR2 is ANQGSEA. The CDR3 loop spans 13 amino acids. CDR3 protein: CSVDQGVKETQYF. CDR3 bases: TGCAGCGTTGATCAAGGGGTGAAGGAGACCCAGTACTTC. Full variable domain (rest looked up from reference TRBV29-1 and TRBJ2-5): SAVISQKPSRDICQRGTSLTIQCQVDSQVTMMFWYRQQPGQSLTLIATANQGSEATYESGFVIDKFPISRPNLTFSTLTVSNMSPEDSSIYLCSVDQGVKETQYFGPGTRLLVL.

The chain employs TRBV9 and TRBJ1-2; no definite D call. CDR3 size: 11 residues. Deletions cut 3 bases from V and 4 bases from J, with 4 bases between. Germline CDR1 SGDLS, CDR2 YYNGEE. The CDR3 is CASSASYGYTF. The CDR3 coding sequence is TGTGCCAGCAGCGCCTCCTATGGCTACACCTTC.

The genes are TRBV15 and TRBJ2-5, with TRBD1 as a possible D gene (5 bases). This CDR3 is built from 14 residues. CDR1 is LNHNV, CDR2 YYDKDF, per germline (reference sequence). V lost 4 bases, J lost 1 base, and 10 bases lay in between. The CDR3 DNA is TGTGCCACCAGCAAAAGAGACAGCCAAGAGACCCAGTACTTC. Protein sequence: CATSKRDSQETQYF.